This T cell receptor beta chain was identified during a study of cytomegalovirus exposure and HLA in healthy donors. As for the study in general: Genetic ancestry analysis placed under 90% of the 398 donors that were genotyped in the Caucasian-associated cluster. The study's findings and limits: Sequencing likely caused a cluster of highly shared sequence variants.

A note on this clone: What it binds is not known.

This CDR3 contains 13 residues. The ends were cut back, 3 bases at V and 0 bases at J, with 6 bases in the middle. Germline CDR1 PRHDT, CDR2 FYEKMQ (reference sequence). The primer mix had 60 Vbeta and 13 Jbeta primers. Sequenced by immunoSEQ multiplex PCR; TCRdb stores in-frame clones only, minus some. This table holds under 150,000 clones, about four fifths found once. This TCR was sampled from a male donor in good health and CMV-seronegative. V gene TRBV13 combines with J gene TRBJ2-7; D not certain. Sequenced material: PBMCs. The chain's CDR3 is CASSLLYSYEQYF. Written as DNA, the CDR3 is TGTGCCAGCAGCTTGCTCTACTCCTACGAGCAGTACTTC.